The 18 T cell receptor beta chains given below trace back to one sample, sequenced in a study of human T cells and chemical hapten exposure. MiXCR, run by TCRdb on the RACE reads, gives a single entry per CDR3 protein. The table has about 89,000 distinct CDR3 sequences, under 15% seen once; the top ten hold roughly 6%. The time point denotes: patch test 3, about 24 weeks after DPC sensitization. Treatment given: therapeutic diphenylcyclopropenone sensitization with weekly scalp DPC. The specimen comprised whole blood, sampled in connection with sensitization to the hapten diphenylcyclopropenone (DPC). The receptor source for this set is a woman between 50 and 59 years old with alopecia areata. Some clones in this sample may be carry-over from other donors' samples.

The V call is TRBV29-1, the J call TRBJ1-1; perhaps TRBD1 as D (6 bases). Trimming removed 3 bases at V and 3 bases at J, with 8 bases between. There are 12 residues in the CDR3. Germline loops: CDR1 SQVTM, CDR2 ANQGSEA. CDR3 DNA sequence: TGCAGCGTTGACAGGGGCCACACTGAAGCTTTCTTT. The encoded protein is CSVDRGHTEAFF.

The chain uses TRBV19 and TRBJ2-7; TRBD1 or TRBD2 may be the D gene (5 bases each). Trimming cost V 8 bases and J 2 bases, with 16 bases left between them. The germline V gene encodes CDR1 LNHDA and CDR2 SQIVND (reference sequence). The CDR3 loop spans 14 amino acids. In nucleotides, the CDR3 is TGTGCCAGTGGGGTTGGGGGATCGACCTACGAGCAGTACTTC. Protein product: CASGVGGSTYEQYF.

This clonotype came up a few times. The chain joins TRBV6-1 to TRBJ1-2, with D perhaps matching TRBD1 (6 bases). Per germline, CDR1 MNHNS and CDR2 SASEGT. This CDR3 has 13 residues. Trimming shortened V by 5 bases and J by 2 bases, and 9 bases separated the two germline ends. CDR3 nucleotides: TGTGCCAGCAGTCAGGACAGAAACTATGGCTACACCTTC. This sequence encodes CASSQDRNYGYTF.

Many counts were recorded for this clonotype. J is TRBJ2-1 and V is TRBV29-1; 8 bases line up with TRBD2. The CDR3 has 13 amino acids. Germline V gene data show CDR1 as SQVTM and CDR2 as ANQGSEA. J was trimmed by 5 bases and V by 8 bases; bases with no gene match: 8. The CDR3 DNA sequence: TGCAGCACCGAGCGGGAGAGTGACAATGAGCAGTTCTTC. Its protein is CSTERESDNEQFF.

This chain connects TRBV9 to TRBJ1-6; D unclear. CDR3 size: 18 residues. The V end lost 0 bases, the J end lost 6 bases, and 19 bases lay between the germline ends. Germline loops: CDR1 SGDLS, CDR2 YYNGEE. The CDR3 protein is CASSVAIHGTPFNSPLHF. Here the CDR3 DNA reads TGTGCCAGCAGCGTAGCTATTCACGGAACCCCCTTTAATTCACCCCTCCACTTT. Filled out from reference TRBV9 and TRBJ1-6, the complete variable domain reads DSGVTQTPKHLITATGQRVTLRCSPRSGDLSVYWYQQSLDQGLQFLIQYYNGEERAKGNILERFSAQQFPDLHSELNLSSLELGDSALYFCASSVAIHGTPFNSPLHFGNGTRLTVT.

The sample holds many counts of this clonotype. The J gene is TRBJ2-1, the V gene TRBV20-1, with TRBD2 matching 13 bases. V was pared by 3 bases and J by 10 bases, with 9 bases of the junction left unmatched. The CDR3 spans 15 residues. CDR1 and CDR2 (germline): DFQATT, SNEGSKA (reference sequence). CDR3 nucleotide sequence: TGCAGTGCTAGGCCAGGGGGACTAGCGGGACACGAGCAGTTCTTC. Translated, it gives CSARPGGLAGHEQFF.

This clonotype was counted a few times. The chain has TRBV10-3 and TRBJ2-3, with 8 bases that match TRBD1. Germline CDR1 ENHRY, CDR2 SYGVKD. The V segment lost 6 bases and the J segment 1 base; nucleotides outside the gene matches: 9. The CDR3 length is 16 residues. CDR3 amino acids: CAISENRGSRTDTQYF. The CDR3 region has the DNA TGTGCCATCAGCGAAAACAGGGGGTCGCGCACAGATACGCAGTATTTT.

This clonotype has ten or more counts. V usage is TRBV18 and J usage is TRBJ2-7; 8 bases are shared with TRBD1. CDR3 length: 15 amino acids. Germline V lookup: CDR1 KGHSH, CDR2 LQKENI. The V gene end was trimmed by 2 bases and the J gene end by 4 bases; junction bases not matched to a gene: 7. Here the CDR3 DNA reads TGTGCCAGCTCACCAGGGACAGGAACCCTTTACGAGCAGTACTTC. Amino acids: CASSPGTGTLYEQYF.

This clonotype was observed many times. The rearrangement joins TRBV20-1 to TRBJ2-3; weak D call: TRBD2 (6 bases). The germline V and J ends were trimmed by 0 bases and 2 bases, with 15 bases remaining between them. From germline, CDR1 is DFQATT and CDR2 SNEGSKA (reference sequence). The CDR3 totals 16 residues. CDR3 in amino acids: CSARDPLPSDTDTQYF. The CDR3 DNA follows: TGCAGTGCTAGAGATCCCCTTCCTAGCGACACAGATACGCAGTATTTT.

This clonotype turned up a few times. The chain employs TRBV3-1 and TRBJ1-2, with 7 nucleotides matching TRBD1. J lost 5 bases, V lost 3 bases, and 6 bases had no gene match. This CDR3 has 14 amino acids. Germline lookup yields CDR1 LGHDT and CDR2 YNNKEL (reference sequence). The CDR3 loop reads CASSQRRGRYGYTF. CDR3 bases: TGTGCCAGCAGCCAGAGAAGGGGGCGGTATGGCTACACCTTC.

V gene TRBV7-8 combines with J gene TRBJ1-1; D not certain. Germline V gives CDR1 SGHVS, CDR2 FQNEAQ. The CDR3 loop spans 13 amino acids. Trimming shortened V by 1 base and J by 3 bases, and 6 bases separated the two germline ends. CDR3 amino acids: CASSLGWDTEAFF. The DNA of the CDR3 is TGTGCCAGCAGCTTAGGTTGGGACACTGAAGCTTTCTTT.

J is TRBJ2-5 and V is TRBV7-9, with D unresolved. This CDR3 region has 11 residues. The V gene lost 5 bases and the J gene lost 4 bases, with 5 bases spanning the gap. From germline, CDR1 is SEHNR and CDR2 FQNEAQ (reference sequence). The CDR3 bases are TGTGCCAGCAGCCCGGCAGAGACCCAGTACTTC. Translation gives CASSPAETQYF.

The V and J genes are TRBV7-2 and TRBJ1-2; D perhaps matches TRBD1 (5 bases). With 4 bases removed from V and 4 bases from J, the gap between germline ends came to 16 bases. Germline lookup yields CDR1 SGHTA and CDR2 FQGNSA. This CDR3 spans 15 amino acids. The DNA for the CDR3 is TGTGCCAGCAGCTCTGGTGCGGGGCCGGTCTATGGCTACACCTTC. Translated, it gives CASSSGAGPVYGYTF.

The chain recombines TRBV10-3 with TRBJ2-1; TRBD2 matches 16 bases. CDR1 is ENHRY, CDR2 SYGVKD, per germline. CDR3 length: 18 residues. The J segment lost 2 bases and the V segment lost 8 bases, leaving 9 bases of the junction unmatched. CDR3 DNA sequence: TGTGCCATCCAGCCGGGACTAGCGGGAGGGCACCCCTACAATGAGCAGTTCTTC. Its protein product is CAIQPGLAGGHPYNEQFF.

As concerns this clonotype: The junction departs from the called germline gene at one end, perhaps through a read error. This CDR3 reads CASSSDRSSGNTIYF. The CDR3 coding sequence is TGTGCTAGCAGCTCCGACAGGTCCTCTGGAAACACCATATATTTT. The J gene is TRBJ1-3, the V gene TRBV7-7, with D possibly being TRBD1 (6 bases). This CDR3 has 15 amino acids. The V gene's germline CDR1 is SSHAT and CDR2 FNYEAQ (reference sequence). The complete variable domain, with remaining parts taken from reference TRBV7-7 and TRBJ1-3, reads GAGVSQSPRYKVTKRGQDVTLRCDPISSHATLYWYQQALGQGPEFLTYFNYEAQPDKSGLPSDRFSAERPEGSISTLTIQRTEQRDSAMYRCASSSDRSSGNTIYFGEGSWLTVV.

The chain employs TRBV30 and TRBJ1-2, with 10 bases fitting TRBD1. Per germline, CDR1 GTSNPN and CDR2 SVGIG (reference sequence). This CDR3 has 15 amino acids. The trim removed 1 base at V and 7 bases at J, leaving 9 bases unmatched. CDR3 nucleotide sequence: TGTGCCTGGAGTGGACAGGGGGCGCAAACCGGTGGCTACACCTTC. The encoded protein is CAWSGQGAQTGGYTF.

This clonotype was detected ten times or more. The chain uses TRBV2 and TRBJ2-5; D is unresolved. Germline V gene sequence: CDR1 SNHLY, CDR2 FYNNEI. The V gene lost 3 bases and the J gene lost 2 bases, with 10 bases spanning the gap. The CDR3 spans 14 residues. CDR3 amino acids: CASSDRRLQETQYF. DNA of the CDR3: TGTGCCAGCAGTGACCGTCGGCTTCAAGAGACCCAGTACTTC.

This clonotype has only a few counts. J is TRBJ2-5 and V is TRBV5-5; unclear D gene. From germline, CDR1 is SGHKS and CDR2 YYEKEE (reference sequence). Trimming stripped 5 bases from V and 3 bases from J, with 14 bases between. CDR3 size: 14 residues. CDR3 residues: CASRLPGEKETQYF. DNA of the CDR3: TGTGCCAGCAGATTGCCCGGTGAGAAAGAGACCCAGTACTTC.